The T cell receptor beta chain described here comes from a study of T cells in Graves' hyperthyroidism and ophthalmopathy. Study results and limitations: Most thyroid clonotypes expanded above 0.001 appeared in blood too.

Across 18 months, stable Graves' hyperthyroidism was marked by no progression to ophthalmopathy. The patients, who ranged from 18 to 65 in age, presented with newly diagnosed hyperthyroidism lasting under 2 months. Fresh peripheral blood, about 9.6 ml, yielded the PBMCs. CDR1 is SGHRS and CDR2 is YFSETQ in the germline V gene. Unmatched junction bases numbered 9, after V lost 6 bases and J lost 4 bases. CDR3 size: 15 residues. The investigators amplified TCR beta CDR3 regions from RNA transcripts. Initially, a first-round RT-PCR of the TCR CDR3 employed the HTBI primer set. Using its own MiXCR run on the multiplex PCR reads, TCRdb lists one record per CDR3 protein. The data show around 440,000 distinct CDR3 sequences, roughly 14% seen once. This clonotype occurred a few times. What it binds is unknown.

Input material: blood. This receptor was obtained from a woman between 18 and 29 years old with Graves' hyperthyroidism. This chain joins TRBV5-1 and TRBJ2-3; 9 nucleotides line up with TRBD2. CDR3 in amino acids: CASTRRASGADTQYF. The CDR3 DNA sequence: TGCGCCAGCACCCGGAGGGCTAGCGGGGCAGATACGCAGTATTTT.